These 18 T cell receptor beta chains were all obtained from the same sample, sequenced in a study of T cells expressing NK-cell markers. With the 5' RACE reads reprocessed, TCRdb shows one record per CDR3 protein and no DNA. Found here are about 460,000 distinct CDR3 sequences; the top ten clones hold 1.4% to 1.5%. Sample: blood T cells: a sorted CD56 or NKG2C T cell subset, CD4+ or CD8+ T cells, or bulk PBMC T cells (not recorded which). These receptor sequences come from a woman aged 50 to 65 in good health.

The chain combines TRBV6-2 or TRBV6-3 with TRBJ2-1. Germline CDR1 and CDR2: MNHEY and SVGEGT. The CDR3 extends over 13 amino acids. The CDR3 reads CASTTGMVFTQFF.

The rearrangement joins TRBV10-3 to TRBJ2-1; TCRdb indicates TRBD2, and absent DNA this call remains unverified. The CDR3 spans 15 residues. CDR1 is ENHRY and CDR2 is SYGVKD in the germline V gene. This CDR3 reads CAIRDSGGDYNEQFF.

The rearrangement links TRBV24-1 to TRBJ2-1; TCRdb returns TRBD2, unconfirmable since there is no DNA. This CDR3 has 17 amino acids. CDR1 and CDR2 (germline): KGHDR, SFDVKD. The CDR3 region is CATSDFNSGNSYNEQFF.

The chain has TRBV20-1 and TRBJ2-1; TCRdb's D call of TRBD2 is untestable without DNA. The CDR3 loop spans 15 amino acids. Germline V gene lookup returns CDR1 DFQATT and CDR2 SNEGSKA (reference sequence). CDR3 sequence reads: CSARYWRLAGSEQFF.

The chain has TRBV20-1 and TRBJ2-1; without DNA, the TCRdb call of TRBD2 cannot be checked. The germline V gene encodes CDR1 DFQATT and CDR2 SNEGSKA (reference sequence). The CDR3 consists of 15 residues. The CDR3: CSATLAASARNEQFF.

The rearrangement joins TRBV27 to TRBJ2-3. The CDR3 is 15 residues long. CDR1 is MNHEY and CDR2 is SMNVEV in the germline V gene (reference sequence). The CDR3 is CASSSRVGGADTQYF.

This sequence joins TRBV4-1 and TRBJ2-1. The CDR3 consists of 17 residues. Germline V gene lookup returns CDR1 MGHRA and CDR2 YSYEKL. The CDR3 sequence is CASSQDRWLANNNEQFF.

This chain joins TRBV5-6 and TRBJ2-7. The CDR3 totals 13 residues. The germline V gene has CDR1 SGHDT and CDR2 YYEEEE. CDR3 sequence reads: CASIRVGFDEQYF.

The CDR3 here is CSVGAASSYNEQFF. The chain employs TRBV29-1 and TRBJ2-1. CDR1 and CDR2 from the germline V gene are SQVTM and ANQGSEA. The CDR3 is made up of 14 amino acids.

The chain has TRBV28 and TRBJ2-2; TCRdb's D call, TRBD2, is unchecked because there is no DNA. Germline lookup yields CDR1 MDHEN and CDR2 SYDVKM. This CDR3 comprises 14 residues. CDR3 amino acids: CASLWGVNTGELFF.

This chain connects TRBV9 to TRBJ2-1. Germline lookup yields CDR1 SGDLS and CDR2 YYNGEE. This CDR3 spans 15 amino acids. The chain's CDR3 is CASSVESYRSDEQFF.

The chain links TRBV5-1 to TRBJ2-5; TCRdb gives TRBD2 as the D gene, but with no DNA this cannot be confirmed. Germline V gives CDR1 SGHRS, CDR2 YFSETQ. The length of the CDR3 is 15 residues. The CDR3 spells CASSLAAAGQETQYF.

This chain uses TRBV10-3 with TRBJ1-2; checking the TCRdb D call of TRBD1 is not possible without DNA. The length of the CDR3 is 16 residues. The germline CDR1 and CDR2 sequences are ENHRY and SYGVKD. The CDR3 loop reads CAISESRDRRFYGYTF.

This chain connects TRBV7-7 to TRBJ2-1; with no DNA, the TCRdb D assignment of TRBD2 cannot be verified. CDR1 and CDR2 (germline): SSHAT, FNYEAQ (reference sequence). This CDR3 comprises 13 residues. CDR3 amino acids: CASSFAGGPKQFF. Based on the CDR3 plus reference TRBV7-7 and TRBJ2-1, the full variable domain is GAGVSQSPRYKVTKRGQDVTLRCDPISSHATLYWYQQALGQGPEFLTYFNYEAQPDKSGLPSDRFSAERPEGSISTLTIQRTEQRDSAMYRCASSFAGGPKQFFGPGTRLTVL.

The chain combines TRBV3-1 with TRBJ2-2. CDR1 and CDR2 from the germline V gene are LGHDT and YNNKEL (reference sequence). There are 14 residues in the CDR3. CDR3 in amino acids: CANYWGANTGELFF. Supplemented by reference TRBV3-1 and TRBJ2-2, the full variable domain reads DTAVSQTPKYLVTQMGNDKSIKCEQNLGHDTMYWYKQDSKKFLKIMFSYNNKELIINETVPNRFSPKSPDKAHLNLHINSLELGDSAVYFCANYWGANTGELFFGEGSRLTVL.

The chain combines TRBV3-1 with TRBJ1-6; TCRdb names TRBD1, which stays unverified in the absence of DNA. Germline values: CDR1 LGHDT, CDR2 YNNKEL (reference sequence). This CDR3 region has 15 residues. CDR3 sequence reads: CASRLTDRMYSPLHF.

The CDR3 here is CATSDLGNSYNEQFF. J is TRBJ2-1 and V is TRBV24-1. The CDR3 is made up of 15 amino acids. CDR1 and CDR2 (germline): KGHDR, SFDVKD.

J is TRBJ1-5 and V is TRBV6-6; without DNA, the TCRdb call of TRBD1 cannot be checked. CDR3 length equals 15 residues. Looked up from germline, CDR1 is MNHNY and CDR2 is SVGAGI (reference sequence). The CDR3 loop reads CASRKGTAPNQPQHF.